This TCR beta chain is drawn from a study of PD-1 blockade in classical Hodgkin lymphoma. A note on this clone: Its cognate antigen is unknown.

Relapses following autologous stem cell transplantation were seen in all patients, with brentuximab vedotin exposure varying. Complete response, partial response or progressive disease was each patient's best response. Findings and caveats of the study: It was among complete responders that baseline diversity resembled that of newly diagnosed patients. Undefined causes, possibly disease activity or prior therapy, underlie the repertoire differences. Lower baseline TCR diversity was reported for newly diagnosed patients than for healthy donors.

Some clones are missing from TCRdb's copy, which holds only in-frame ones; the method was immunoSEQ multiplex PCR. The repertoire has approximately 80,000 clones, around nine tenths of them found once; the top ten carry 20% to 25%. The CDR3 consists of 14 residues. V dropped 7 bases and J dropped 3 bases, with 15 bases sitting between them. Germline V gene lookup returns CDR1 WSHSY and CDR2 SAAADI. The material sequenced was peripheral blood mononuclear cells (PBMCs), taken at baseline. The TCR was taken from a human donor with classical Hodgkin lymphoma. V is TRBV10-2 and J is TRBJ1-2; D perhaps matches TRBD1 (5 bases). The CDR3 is CASNSGFRDYGYTF. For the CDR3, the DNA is TGCGCCAGCAATTCAGGGTTCCGAGACTATGGCTACACCTTC.